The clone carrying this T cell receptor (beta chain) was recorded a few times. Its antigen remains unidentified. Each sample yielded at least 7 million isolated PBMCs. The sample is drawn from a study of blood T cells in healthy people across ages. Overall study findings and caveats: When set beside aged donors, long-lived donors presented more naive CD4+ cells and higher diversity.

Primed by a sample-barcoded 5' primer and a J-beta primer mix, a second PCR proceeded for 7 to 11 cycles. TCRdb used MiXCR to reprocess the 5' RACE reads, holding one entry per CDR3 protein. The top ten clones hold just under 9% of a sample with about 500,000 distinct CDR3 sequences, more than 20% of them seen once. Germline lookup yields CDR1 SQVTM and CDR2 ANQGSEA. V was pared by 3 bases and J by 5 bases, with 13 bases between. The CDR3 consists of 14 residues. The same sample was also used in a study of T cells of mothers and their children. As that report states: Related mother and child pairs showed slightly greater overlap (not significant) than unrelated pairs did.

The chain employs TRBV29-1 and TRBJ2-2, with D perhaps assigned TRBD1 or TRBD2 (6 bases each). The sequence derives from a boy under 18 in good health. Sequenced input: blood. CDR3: CSVDGGAGTGELFF. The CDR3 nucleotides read TGCAGCGTTGACGGGGGCGCCGGGACCGGGGAGCTGTTTTTT.